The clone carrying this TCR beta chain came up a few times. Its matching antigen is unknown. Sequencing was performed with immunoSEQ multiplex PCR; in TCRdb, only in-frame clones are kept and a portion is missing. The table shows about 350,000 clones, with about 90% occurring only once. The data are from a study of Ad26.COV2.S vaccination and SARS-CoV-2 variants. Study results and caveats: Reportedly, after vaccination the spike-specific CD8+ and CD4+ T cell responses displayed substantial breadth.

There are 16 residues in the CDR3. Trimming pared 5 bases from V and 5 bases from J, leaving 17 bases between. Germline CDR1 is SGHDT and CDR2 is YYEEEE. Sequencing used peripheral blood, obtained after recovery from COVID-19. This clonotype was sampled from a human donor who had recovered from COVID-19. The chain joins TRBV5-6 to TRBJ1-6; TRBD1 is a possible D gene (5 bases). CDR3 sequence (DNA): TGTGCCAGCAGTCTCCCTAGGGGACCGGATAATTCACCCCTCCACTTT. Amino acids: CASSLPRGPDNSPLHF.